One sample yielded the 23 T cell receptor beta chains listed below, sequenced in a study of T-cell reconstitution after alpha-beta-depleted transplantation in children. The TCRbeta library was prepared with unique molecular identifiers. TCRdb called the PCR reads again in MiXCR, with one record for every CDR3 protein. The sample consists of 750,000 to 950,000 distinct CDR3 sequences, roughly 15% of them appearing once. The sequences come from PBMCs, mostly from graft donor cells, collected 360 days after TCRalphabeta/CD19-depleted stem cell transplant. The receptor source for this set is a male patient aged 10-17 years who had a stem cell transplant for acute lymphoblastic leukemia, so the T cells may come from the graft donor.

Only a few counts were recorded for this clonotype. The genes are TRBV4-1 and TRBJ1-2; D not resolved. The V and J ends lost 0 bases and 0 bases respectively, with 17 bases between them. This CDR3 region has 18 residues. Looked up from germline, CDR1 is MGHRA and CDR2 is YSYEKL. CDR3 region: CASSQESFLITPNYGYTF. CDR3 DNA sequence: TGCGCCAGCAGCCAAGAATCCTTCCTTATCACACCTAACTATGGCTACACCTTC.

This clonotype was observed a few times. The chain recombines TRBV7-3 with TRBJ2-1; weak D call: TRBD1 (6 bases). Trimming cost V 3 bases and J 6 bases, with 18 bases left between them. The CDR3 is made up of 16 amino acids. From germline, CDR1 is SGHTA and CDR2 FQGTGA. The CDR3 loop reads CASSFPRGLLGNEQFF. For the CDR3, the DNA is TGTGCCAGCAGCTTCCCCAGGGGCCTCCTTGGCAATGAGCAGTTCTTC.

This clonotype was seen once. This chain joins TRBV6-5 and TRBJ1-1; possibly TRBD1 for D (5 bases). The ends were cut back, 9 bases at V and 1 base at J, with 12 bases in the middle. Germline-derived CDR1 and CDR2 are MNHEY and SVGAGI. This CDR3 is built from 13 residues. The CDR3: CASRDEQNTEAFF. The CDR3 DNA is TGTGCCAGTAGGGACGAGCAGAACACTGAAGCTTTCTTT.

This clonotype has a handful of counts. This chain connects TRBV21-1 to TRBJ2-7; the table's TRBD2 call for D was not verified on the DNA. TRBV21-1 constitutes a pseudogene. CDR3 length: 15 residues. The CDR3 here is CASSKGESYYYEQYF. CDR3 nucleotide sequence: TGTGCCAGCAGCAAAGGGGAGAGTTACTACTACGAGCAGTACTTC.

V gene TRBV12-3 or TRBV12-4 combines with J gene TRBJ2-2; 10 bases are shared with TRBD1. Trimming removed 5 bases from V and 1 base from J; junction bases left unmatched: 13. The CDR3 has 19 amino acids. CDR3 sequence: CASSISRDRGQGNTGELFF. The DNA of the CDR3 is TGTGCCAGCAGTATAAGCCGGGACAGGGGCCAAGGGAACACCGGGGAGCTGTTTTTT.

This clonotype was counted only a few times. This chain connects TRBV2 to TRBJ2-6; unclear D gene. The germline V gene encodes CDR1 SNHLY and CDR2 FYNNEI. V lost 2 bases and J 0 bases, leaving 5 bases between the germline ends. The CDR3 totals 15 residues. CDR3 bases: TGTGCCAGCAGTGAAAGGAGCTCTGGGGCCAACGTCCTGACTTTC. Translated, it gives CASSERSSGANVLTF.

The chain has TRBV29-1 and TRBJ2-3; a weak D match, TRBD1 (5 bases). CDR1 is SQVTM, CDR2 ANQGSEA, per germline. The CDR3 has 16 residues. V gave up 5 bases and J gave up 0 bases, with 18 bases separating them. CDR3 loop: CSVSSYRTTSTDTQYF. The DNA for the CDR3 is TGCAGCGTTTCGTCATACAGGACCACTAGCACAGATACGCAGTATTTT.

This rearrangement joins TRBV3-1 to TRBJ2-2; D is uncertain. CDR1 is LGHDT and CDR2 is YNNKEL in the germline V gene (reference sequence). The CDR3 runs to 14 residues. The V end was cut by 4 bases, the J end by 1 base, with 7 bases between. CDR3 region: CASSRLKNTGELFF. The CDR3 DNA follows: TGTGCCAGCAGCCGACTTAAGAACACCGGGGAGCTGTTTTTT.

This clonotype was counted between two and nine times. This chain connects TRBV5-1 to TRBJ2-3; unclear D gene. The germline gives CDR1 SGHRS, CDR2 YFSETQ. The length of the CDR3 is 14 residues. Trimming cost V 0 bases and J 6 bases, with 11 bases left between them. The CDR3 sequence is CASSLGEGFDTQYF. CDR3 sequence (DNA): TGCGCCAGCAGCTTGGGGGAAGGGTTCGATACGCAGTATTTT.

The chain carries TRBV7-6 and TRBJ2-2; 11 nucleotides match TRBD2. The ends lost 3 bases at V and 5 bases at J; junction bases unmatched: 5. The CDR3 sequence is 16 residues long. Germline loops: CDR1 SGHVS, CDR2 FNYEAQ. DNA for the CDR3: TGTGCCAGCAGCTTCGTAGCGGGAGGGGGGACCGGGGAGCTGTTTTTT. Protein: CASSFVAGGGTGELFF.

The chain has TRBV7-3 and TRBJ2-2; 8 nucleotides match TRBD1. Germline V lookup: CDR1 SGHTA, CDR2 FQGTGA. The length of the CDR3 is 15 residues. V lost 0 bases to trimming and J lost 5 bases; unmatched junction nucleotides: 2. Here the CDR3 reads CASSLTRQGTGELFF. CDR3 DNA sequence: TGTGCCAGCAGCTTAACAAGACAGGGGACCGGGGAGCTGTTTTTT.

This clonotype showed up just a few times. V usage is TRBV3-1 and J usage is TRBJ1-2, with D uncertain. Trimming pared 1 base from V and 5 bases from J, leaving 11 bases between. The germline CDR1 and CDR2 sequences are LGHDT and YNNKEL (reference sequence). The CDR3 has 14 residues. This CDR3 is CASSQGAARYGYTF. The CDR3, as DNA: TGTGCCAGCAGCCAAGGGGCAGCTCGGTATGGCTACACCTTC. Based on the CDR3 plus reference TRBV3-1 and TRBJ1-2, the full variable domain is DTAVSQTPKYLVTQMGNDKSIKCEQNLGHDTMYWYKQDSKKFLKIMFSYNNKELIINETVPNRFSPKSPDKAHLNLHINSLELGDSAVYFCASSQGAARYGYTFGSGTRLTVV.

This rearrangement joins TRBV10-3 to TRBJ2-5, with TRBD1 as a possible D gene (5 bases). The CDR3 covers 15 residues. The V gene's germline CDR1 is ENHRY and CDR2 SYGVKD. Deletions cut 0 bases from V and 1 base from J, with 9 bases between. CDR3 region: CAISESRTTQETQYF. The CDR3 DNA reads TGTGCCATCAGTGAGTCAAGGACAACCCAAGAGACCCAGTACTTC.

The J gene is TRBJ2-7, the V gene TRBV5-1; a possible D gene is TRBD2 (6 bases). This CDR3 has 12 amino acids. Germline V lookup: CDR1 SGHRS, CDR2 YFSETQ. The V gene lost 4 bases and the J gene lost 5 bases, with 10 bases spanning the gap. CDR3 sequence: CASSGRGHEQYF. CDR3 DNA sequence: TGCGCCAGCAGCGGGCGGGGCCACGAGCAGTACTTC.

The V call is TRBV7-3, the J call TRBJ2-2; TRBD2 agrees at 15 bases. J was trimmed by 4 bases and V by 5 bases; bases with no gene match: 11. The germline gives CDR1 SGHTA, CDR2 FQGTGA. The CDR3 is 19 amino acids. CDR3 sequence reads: CASSPGLAGGPWGTGELFF. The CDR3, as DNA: TGTGCCAGCAGCCCTGGACTAGCGGGAGGGCCATGGGGCACCGGGGAGCTGTTTTTT. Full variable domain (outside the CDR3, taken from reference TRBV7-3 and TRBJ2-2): GAGVSQTPSNKVTEKGKYVELRCDPISGHTALYWYRQSLGQGPEFLIYFQGTGAADDSGLPNDRFFAVRPEGSVSTLKIQRTERGDSAVYLCASSPGLAGGPWGTGELFFGEGSRLTVL.

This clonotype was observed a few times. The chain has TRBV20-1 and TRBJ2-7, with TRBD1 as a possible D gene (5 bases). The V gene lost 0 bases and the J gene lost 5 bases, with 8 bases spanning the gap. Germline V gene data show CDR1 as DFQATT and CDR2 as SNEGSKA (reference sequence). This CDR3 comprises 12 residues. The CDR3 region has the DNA TGCAGTGCTAGAGACATGACAGACGAGCAGTACTTC. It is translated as CSARDMTDEQYF.

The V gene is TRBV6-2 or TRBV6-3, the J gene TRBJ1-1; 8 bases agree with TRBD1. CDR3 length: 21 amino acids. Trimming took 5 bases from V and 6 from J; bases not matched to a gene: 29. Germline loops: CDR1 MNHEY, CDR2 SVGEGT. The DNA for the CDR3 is TGTGCCAGCAGTCCCATAAACACCAGGGGGCTATTTGCCCCTCAAGGAGCTGAAGCTTTCTTT. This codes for CASSPINTRGLFAPQGAEAFF.

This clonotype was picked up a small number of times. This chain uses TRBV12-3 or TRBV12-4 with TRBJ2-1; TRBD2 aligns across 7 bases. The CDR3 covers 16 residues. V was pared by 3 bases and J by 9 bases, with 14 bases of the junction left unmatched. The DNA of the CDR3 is TGTGCCAGCAGTTTTCCGCGGGAGATCCAGGGTGGTGAGCAGTTCTTC. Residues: CASSFPREIQGGEQFF.

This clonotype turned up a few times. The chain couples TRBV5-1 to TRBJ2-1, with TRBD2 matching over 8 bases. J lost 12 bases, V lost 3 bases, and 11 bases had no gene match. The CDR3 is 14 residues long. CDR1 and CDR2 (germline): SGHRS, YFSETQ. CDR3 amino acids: CASSWTTSAGGQFF. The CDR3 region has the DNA TGCGCCAGCAGCTGGACGACTAGCGCGGGGGGGCAGTTCTTC.

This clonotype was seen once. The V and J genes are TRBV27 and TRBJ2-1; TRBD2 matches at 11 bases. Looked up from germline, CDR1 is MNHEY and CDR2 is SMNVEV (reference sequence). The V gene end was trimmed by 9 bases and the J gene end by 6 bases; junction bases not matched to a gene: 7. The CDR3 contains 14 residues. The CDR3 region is CASIAGGPLNEQFF. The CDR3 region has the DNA TGTGCCAGTATAGCGGGAGGGCCCCTCAATGAGCAGTTCTTC.

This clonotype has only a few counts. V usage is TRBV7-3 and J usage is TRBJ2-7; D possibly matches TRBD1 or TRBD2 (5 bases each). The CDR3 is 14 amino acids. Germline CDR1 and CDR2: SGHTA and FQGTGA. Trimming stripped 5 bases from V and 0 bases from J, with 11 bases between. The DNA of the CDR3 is TGTGCCAGCAGCGTGGCAGGGACCTCCTACGAGCAGTACTTC. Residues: CASSVAGTSYEQYF.

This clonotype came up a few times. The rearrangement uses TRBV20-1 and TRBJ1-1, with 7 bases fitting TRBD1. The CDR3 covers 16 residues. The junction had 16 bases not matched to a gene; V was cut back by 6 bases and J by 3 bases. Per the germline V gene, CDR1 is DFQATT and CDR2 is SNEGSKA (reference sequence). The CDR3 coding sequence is TGCAGTGCCGGGCGACAGGGTAGGGCGGAACACACTGAAGCTTTCTTT. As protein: CSAGRQGRAEHTEAFF.

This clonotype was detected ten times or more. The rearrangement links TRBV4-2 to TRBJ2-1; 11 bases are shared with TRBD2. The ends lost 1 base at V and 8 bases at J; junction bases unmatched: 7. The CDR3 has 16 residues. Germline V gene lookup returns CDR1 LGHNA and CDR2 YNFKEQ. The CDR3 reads CASSQATSGRGDEQFF. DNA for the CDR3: TGTGCCAGCAGCCAAGCTACTAGCGGGAGAGGCGATGAGCAGTTCTTC.